Below, 6 T cell receptor beta chains from the same sample are listed, as sequenced in a study of spatial heterogeneity in lung cancer. As for time point: sample taken at primary tumor resection. Extraction of whole RNA from tumor, nontumor lung or frozen PBMC preceded unsorted sequencing. TCRdb processed the 5' RACE reads anew with MiXCR; each CDR3 protein has one entry. In the table there are tens of thousands of distinct CDR3 sequences, around 12% of which are singletons. Material: PBMCs, obtained at surgery. Every receptor here comes from a male donor with early-stage non-small cell lung cancer.

In its sample, this clonotype was seen a few times. This chain joins TRBV5-1 and TRBJ1-1, with 7 positions matching TRBD1. The CDR3 consists of 14 residues. CDR1 SGHRS and CDR2 YFSETQ come from the germline V gene. V shed 0 bases, J shed 4 bases, and the junction held 3 bases outside the gene matches. CDR3 in DNA: TGCGCCAGCAGCTTGGGACAGGGAGTCACTGAAGCTTTCTTT. Its protein product is CASSLGQGVTEAFF. Full variable domain (outside the CDR3, taken from reference TRBV5-1 and TRBJ1-1): KAGVTQTPRYLIKTRGQQVTLSCSPISGHRSVSWYQQTPGQGLQFLFEYFSETQRNKGNFPGRFSGRQFSNSRSEMNVSTLELGDSALYLCASSLGQGVTEAFFGQGTRLTVV.

This clonotype was recorded at least ten times. The chain recombines TRBV6-2 or TRBV6-3 with TRBJ1-5, with a tentative D call TRBD1 (5 bases). The V end was cut by 6 bases, the J end by 7 bases, with 10 bases between. This CDR3 comprises 12 residues. CDR1 MNHEY and CDR2 SVGEGT come from the germline V gene. The CDR3 loop reads CASRGDEQPQHF. CDR3 nucleotides: TGTGCCAGCAGAGGGGACGAACAGCCCCAGCATTTT.

The chain combines TRBV7-6 with TRBJ1-3; D is uncertain. CDR1 and CDR2 from the germline V gene are SGHVS and FNYEAQ. Trimming took 1 base from V and 9 from J, leaving 19 bases between them. The CDR3 extends over 16 amino acids. The CDR3 loop is CASSLVTAASVGTIYF. CDR3 nucleotide sequence: TGTGCCAGCAGCTTAGTGACGGCTGCCTCCGTGGGCACCATATATTTT.

The table lists this clonotype with a few counts. The genes are TRBV5-5 and TRBJ2-7; 8 nucleotides agree with TRBD2. The germline V gene encodes CDR1 SGHKS and CDR2 YYEKEE (reference sequence). J was trimmed by 3 bases and V by 3 bases; bases with no gene match: 14. The CDR3 is made up of 17 amino acids. The CDR3 coding sequence is TGTGCCAGCAGCTCCGAAAGCGGGAGCAAAGGCGGCTACGAGCAGTACTTC. This translates into CASSSESGSKGGYEQYF.

The J gene is TRBJ1-3, the V gene TRBV11-2, with 7 bases aligning to TRBD1. The CDR3 has 16 residues. Germline V CDR1 and CDR2: SGHAT, FQNNGV. J was trimmed by 0 bases and V by 4 bases; bases with no gene match: 6. The CDR3 is CASSSGTAYSGNTIYF. The CDR3 nucleotides read TGTGCCAGCAGCTCAGGGACAGCGTACTCTGGAAACACCATATATTTT.

The table lists this clonotype with a few counts. The V call is TRBV4-1, the J call TRBJ2-3; D ambiguous. This CDR3 contains 13 residues. Germline V gives CDR1 MGHRA, CDR2 YSYEKL. The V gene lost 2 bases and the J gene lost 1 base, with 4 bases spanning the gap. CDR3 DNA: TGCGCCAGCAGCCAATGGGGCACAGATACGCAGTATTTT. Its protein product is CASSQWGTDTQYF.